This entry lists 18 T cell receptor beta chains sequenced from one sample in a study of cytomegalovirus exposure and HLA in healthy donors. It was with 60 Vbeta and 13 Jbeta primers that the PCR ran. Produced via immunoSEQ multiplex PCR; TCRdb's table is partial and in-frame only. This sample yields some 110,000 clones, of which about 80% are seen a single time; 2.1% belongs to the top ten. What was sequenced was PBMCs. The source of these receptors is a young man in good health and CMV-seronegative.

This rearrangement joins TRBV5-1 to TRBJ2-1; 7 nucleotides match TRBD2. Germline V gene lookup returns CDR1 SGHRS and CDR2 YFSETQ. J was trimmed by 8 bases and V by 0 bases; bases with no gene match: 5. This CDR3 spans 14 amino acids. The CDR3 is CASSLASGRDEQFF. The CDR3, as DNA: TGCGCCAGCAGCTTGGCTAGCGGTCGGGATGAGCAGTTCTTC.

This clone came up a few times. J is TRBJ1-4 and V is TRBV29-1; 10 nucleotides align to TRBD1. Losses at the gene ends were 5 bases for V and 3 bases for J; bases not matched to a gene: 3. The CDR3 totals 14 residues. Germline lookup yields CDR1 SQVTM and CDR2 ANQGSEA. In DNA, the CDR3 is TGCAGCGTTAGACAGGGGGCGGCTAATGAAAAACTGTTTTTT. Protein: CSVRQGAANEKLFF.

The rearrangement links TRBV12-2 to TRBJ2-2; TRBD2, the table's D call, was not compared with the DNA. TRBV12-2 is classified as a pseudogene. This CDR3 contains 17 residues. As DNA, the CDR3 is TGTGCAAGTCGCTTCAAAAATAGCGGGACGAACACCGGGGAGCTGTTTTTT. Protein sequence: CASRFKNSGTNTGELFF.

This clone is a singleton in its sample. The chain joins TRBV28 to TRBJ2-7; D not resolved. The germline CDR1 and CDR2 sequences are MDHEN and SYDVKM. The CDR3 is 15 residues long. V gave up 5 bases and J gave up 0 bases, with 14 bases separating them. The CDR3 DNA sequence: TGTGCCAGCAGTCTCGGAGTACTCAGCTCCTACGAGCAGTACTTC. It specifies CASSLGVLSSYEQYF.

The chain has TRBV5-1 and TRBJ2-1; 13 bases match TRBD2. V lost 2 bases to trimming and J lost 4 bases; unmatched junction nucleotides: 6. Germline lookup yields CDR1 SGHRS and CDR2 YFSETQ. CDR3 length equals 17 residues. The CDR3 protein is CASSFGLAGATYNEQFF. In DNA, the CDR3 is TGCGCCAGCAGCTTCGGACTAGCGGGAGCGACTTACAATGAGCAGTTCTTC.

CDR3 nucleotide sequence: TGTGCCAGTAGTATTTCAGGGGGCTCCACAGATACGCAGTATTTT. It yields the protein CASSISGGSTDTQYF. The chain uses TRBV19 and TRBJ2-3; 8 bases are a match to TRBD1. This CDR3 contains 15 residues. From germline, CDR1 is LNHDA and CDR2 SQIVND (reference sequence). V trimming: 3 bases; J trimming: 2 bases; junction bases outside the gene matches: 4.

As for this clone: One end of the junction varies from germline; a read error may be responsible. The CDR3 protein is CASTQYSGASYGQYF. The CDR3 bases are TGCGCCAGCACTCAATATAGCGGGGCCTCCTACGGGCAGTACTTC. The V call is TRBV5-1, the J call TRBJ2-7; 8 bases match TRBD2. The CDR3 extends over 15 amino acids. Germline V gene data show CDR1 as SGHRS and CDR2 as YFSETQ.

This chain links TRBV18 with TRBJ1-2; D uncertain. This CDR3 contains 14 residues. V was trimmed by 3 bases and J by 2 bases, leaving 10 bases between them. Germline lookup yields CDR1 KGHSH and CDR2 LQKENI. CDR3 DNA: TGTGCCAGCTCACCTTCAGAAAAGAACTATGGCTACACCTTC. Its translation: CASSPSEKNYGYTF.

In its sample, this clone was seen a few times. The chain carries TRBV4-1 and TRBJ2-1; D uncertain. Germline values: CDR1 MGHRA, CDR2 YSYEKL. Between the trimmed V and J ends, which lost 0 bases and 10 bases, there was a span of 10 bases. This CDR3 has 13 amino acids. In DNA, the CDR3 is TGCGCCAGCAGCCAAGACCCGACCGGGGAGCAGTTCTTC. It yields the protein CASSQDPTGEQFF.

The chain has TRBV2 and TRBJ2-5, with 10 bases that match TRBD2. J was trimmed by 10 bases and V by 1 base; bases with no gene match: 12. Per germline, CDR1 SNHLY and CDR2 FYNNEI. This CDR3 has 16 amino acids. For the CDR3, the DNA is TGTGCCAGCAGTGAAGTGGGTAGCGGGGGGCCTTCTGTCCAGTACTTC. Its translation is CASSEVGSGGPSVQYF.

The CDR3 DNA reads TGTGCCAGCAGCGGTTTGACAGCCCCGAACACTGAAGCTTTCTTT. Amino acid sequence: CASSGLTAPNTEAFF. The rearrangement links TRBV9 to TRBJ1-1, with D perhaps TRBD1 (5 bases). V gave up 3 bases and J gave up 1 base, with 13 bases separating them. Germline V lookup: CDR1 SGDLS, CDR2 YYNGEE. This CDR3 has 15 residues.

This clone was recorded once. CDR3 sequence reads: CASSLRGWTGELFF. CDR3 DNA sequence: TGTGCCAGCAGCCTCCGGGGATGGACCGGGGAGCTGTTTTTT. The chain combines TRBV5-4 with TRBJ2-2; D might be TRBD2 (5 bases). Per germline, CDR1 SGHNT and CDR2 YYREEE (reference sequence). V lost 4 bases and J lost 5, with 12 bases in between. CDR3 length: 14 amino acids.

This clone was counted a single time. The chain uses TRBV6-5 and TRBJ2-2; 7 bases map to TRBD2. Looked up from germline, CDR1 is MNHEY and CDR2 is SVGAGI. V trimming: 2 bases; J trimming: 2 bases; junction bases outside the gene matches: 2. There are 15 residues in the CDR3. The CDR3 sequence is CASSYTGLNTGELFF. The CDR3, as DNA: TGTGCCAGCAGTTACACGGGACTAAACACCGGGGAGCTGTTTTTT.

The chain has TRBV7-3 and TRBJ1-1, with TRBD1 matching over 9 bases. CDR1 is SGHTA, CDR2 FQGTGA, per germline. The ends lost 5 bases at V and 7 bases at J; junction bases unmatched: 17. The length of the CDR3 is 17 residues. The chain's CDR3 is CASSPDIIAQGAGEAFF. CDR3 sequence (DNA): TGTGCCAGCAGCCCCGATATAATCGCACAGGGGGCTGGTGAAGCTTTCTTT.

The chain combines TRBV29-1 with TRBJ2-1; 10 bases map to TRBD1. The CDR3 length is 15 residues. The germline V gene encodes CDR1 SQVTM and CDR2 ANQGSEA. V lost 2 bases and J lost 3; bases outside the gene matches: 4. The DNA for the CDR3 is TGCAGCGTTGAACACGGGACAGGGGACTACAATGAGCAGTTCTTC. Its protein is CSVEHGTGDYNEQFF.

This chain joins TRBV27 and TRBJ1-2; D is perhaps TRBD1 (5 bases). The germline V and J ends were trimmed by 3 bases and 0 bases, with 11 bases remaining between them. Per germline, CDR1 MNHEY and CDR2 SMNVEV (reference sequence). This CDR3 spans 15 amino acids. The CDR3 loop reads CASSFRQPSNYGYTF. In DNA form, the CDR3 reads TGTGCCAGCAGTTTTAGACAGCCTTCTAACTATGGCTACACCTTC.

This chain's CDR3 is CASSTRGGAITGELFF. CDR3 bases: TGTGCCAGCAGTACTAGAGGGGGGGCCATCACCGGGGAGCTGTTTTTT. V is TRBV7-6 and J is TRBJ2-2; possibly TRBD2 for D (7 bases). CDR1 and CDR2 (germline): SGHVS, FNYEAQ. The V end lost 6 bases, the J end lost 4 bases, and 18 bases lay between the germline ends. The CDR3 runs 16 residues.

The chain has TRBV6-5 and TRBJ2-2; no clear D gene. The CDR3 is made up of 13 amino acids. Germline lookup yields CDR1 MNHEY and CDR2 SVGAGI. With 8 bases removed from V and 0 bases from J, the gap between germline ends came to 7 bases. CDR3 sequence: CASQSANTGELFF. CDR3 nucleotide sequence: TGTGCCAGCCAGAGCGCGAACACCGGGGAGCTGTTTTTT.